This passage covers 24 T cell receptor beta chains from one sample sequenced in a study of cytomegalovirus exposure and HLA in healthy donors. The protocol was immunoSEQ multiplex PCR, while the TCRdb copy is restricted to in-frame clones and leaves out a portion. The data contain some 130,000 clones, roughly 87% of them singletons. Sequencing was done on a sample of PBMCs. The receptors were sampled from a woman under 30 in good health and CMV-seronegative.

J is TRBJ2-7 and V is TRBV5-4; 7 bases are shared with TRBD1. J lost 4 bases, V lost 4 bases, and 2 bases had no gene match. CDR3 length equals 12 residues. Germline values: CDR1 SGHNT, CDR2 YYREEE (reference sequence). CDR3 sequence (DNA): TGTGCCAGCAGCCAGGACAGGTACGAGCAGTACTTC. Encoded protein: CASSQDRYEQYF.

V and J are TRBV11-2 and TRBJ2-7, with 7 bases fitting TRBD1. CDR1 and CDR2 (germline): SGHAT, FQNNGV. The ends lost 5 bases at V and 0 bases at J; junction bases unmatched: 7. This CDR3 comprises 15 residues. CDR3 DNA: TGTGCCAGCAGCGGAGGACAGGCAAGCTCCTACGAGCAGTACTTC. Translation: CASSGGQASSYEQYF. Full variable domain (rest looked up from reference TRBV11-2 and TRBJ2-7): EAGVAQSPRYKIIEKRQSVAFWCNPISGHATLYWYQQILGQGPKLLIQFQNNGVVDDSQLPKDRFSAERLKGVDSTLKIQPAKLEDSAVYLCASSGGQASSYEQYFGPGTRLTVT.

This clone was observed once. This chain joins TRBV18 and TRBJ1-1, with a tentative D call TRBD1 (6 bases). Germline assignment: CDR1 KGHSH and CDR2 LQKENI. Trimming removed 3 bases at V and 3 bases at J, with 23 bases between. The CDR3 is 18 amino acids. CDR3 DNA: TGTGCCAGCTCACCGACTCGGGGGGGCGCGATAACGGACACTGAAGCTTTCTTT. It specifies CASSPTRGGAITDTEAFF.

This chain joins TRBV5-4 and TRBJ2-5; TRBD1 might be the D (5 bases). Trimming shortened V by 0 bases and J by 5 bases, and 17 bases separated the two germline ends. The CDR3 consists of 16 residues. Germline V gene data show CDR1 as SGHNT and CDR2 as YYREEE (reference sequence). The CDR3 bases are TGTGCCAGCAGCTTGGAGGCAGGGATTCTTTTTGAGACCCAGTACTTC. Translated, it gives CASSLEAGILFETQYF.

This clone came up many times. This rearrangement joins TRBV4-2 to TRBJ1-4; 8 nucleotides align to TRBD1. The CDR3 covers 16 residues. J lost 10 bases, V lost 0 bases, and 10 bases had no gene match. Germline assignment: CDR1 LGHNA and CDR2 YNFKEQ. Written as DNA, the CDR3 is TGTGCCAGCAGCCAAGATACAGGGACAGGTCCCGTAAAACTGTTTTTT. This translates into CASSQDTGTGPVKLFF.

The V call is TRBV7-2, the J call TRBJ1-2, with 8 bases lining up with TRBD1. J was trimmed by 5 bases and V by 5 bases; bases with no gene match: 4. Germline V gives CDR1 SGHTA, CDR2 FQGNSA. The CDR3 contains 13 residues. CDR3 sequence reads: CASSAGQGYGYTF. CDR3 nucleotide sequence: TGTGCCAGCAGCGCTGGACAGGGTTATGGCTACACCTTC.

This chain uses TRBV5-4 with TRBJ1-1, with D perhaps TRBD1 (6 bases). Germline CDR1 reads SGHNT; CDR2 reads YYREEE (reference sequence). The CDR3 is 13 amino acids. V lost 4 bases, J lost 1 base, and 8 bases lay in between. As DNA, the CDR3 is TGTGCCAGCAGCCCGGGACAGAACACTGAAGCTTTCTTT. It is translated as CASSPGQNTEAFF.

The chain joins TRBV15 to TRBJ1-5; 9 nucleotides align to TRBD1. CDR1 is LNHNV and CDR2 is YYDKDF in the germline V gene (reference sequence). There are 16 residues in the CDR3. V was pared by 1 base and J by 0 bases, with 1 base of the junction left unmatched. CDR3 coding DNA: TGTGCCACCAGCAGAGGGGACAGGGATAGCAATCAGCCCCAGCATTTT. Its translation: CATSRGDRDSNQPQHF.

This chain uses TRBV7-9 with TRBJ2-3, with D possibly TRBD1 on 6 matching bases. V was cut by 5 bases and J by 6 bases, with 18 bases left in between. The CDR3 contains 15 residues. CDR1 SEHNR and CDR2 FQNEAQ come from the germline V gene (reference sequence). CDR3 sequence reads: CASSNGGNLEDTQYF. CDR3 coding DNA: TGTGCCAGCAGCAATGGGGGCAACCTTGAGGATACGCAGTATTTT.

V is TRBV6-6 and J is TRBJ2-1, with D possibly being TRBD1 (6 bases). This CDR3 spans 16 amino acids. Germline V gene data show CDR1 as MNHNY and CDR2 as SVGAGI (reference sequence). Trimming took 4 bases from V and 6 from J, leaving 19 bases between them. The CDR3 region has the DNA TGTGCCAGCAGTTTCAGGGGCCCCCTAGGGTCCAATGAGCAGTTCTTC. Translated, it gives CASSFRGPLGSNEQFF.

This clone was seen only once. The chain couples TRBV11-2 to TRBJ1-1, with D possibly matching TRBD1 (6 bases). This CDR3 region has 15 residues. Germline V lookup: CDR1 SGHAT, CDR2 FQNNGV. Trimming stripped 7 bases from V and 4 bases from J, with 19 bases between. The CDR3 protein is CASNPLTGWSTEAFF. Written as DNA, the CDR3 is TGTGCCAGCAACCCCTTGACAGGTTGGAGCACTGAAGCTTTCTTT.

The V gene is TRBV5-1, the J gene TRBJ1-1, with 8 bases that match TRBD1. From germline, CDR1 is SGHRS and CDR2 YFSETQ. The junction had 15 bases not matched to a gene; V was cut back by 5 bases and J by 0 bases. CDR3 length: 18 residues. CDR3 DNA sequence: TGCGCCAGCAGTCAACGTCCTGTAGGACAGGGCATGAACACTGAAGCTTTCTTT. This gives the protein CASSQRPVGQGMNTEAFF.

The chain is built from TRBV7-9 and TRBJ1-3, with no clear D. Trimming removed 4 bases at V and 2 bases at J, with 6 bases between. CDR1 SEHNR and CDR2 FQNEAQ come from the germline V gene (reference sequence). The CDR3 spans 13 residues. CDR3 sequence: CASSYGAGNTIYF. For the CDR3, the DNA is TGTGCCAGCAGCTACGGAGCTGGAAACACCATATATTTT.

The rearrangement joins TRBV5-1 to TRBJ2-4; a weak D match, TRBD1 (5 bases). V was shortened by 1 base and J by 10 bases, with 12 bases between the two germline ends. Germline V CDR1 and CDR2: SGHRS, YFSETQ. CDR3 size: 13 residues. CDR3 sequence (DNA): TGCGCCAGCAGCTTGACAGGCTCGGAAATTCAGTACTTC. Translation gives CASSLTGSEIQYF.

The V gene is TRBV29-1, the J gene TRBJ1-5; possibly TRBD1 for D (5 bases). Between the trimmed V and J ends, which lost 3 bases and 7 bases, there was a span of 13 bases. The CDR3 totals 13 residues. Germline CDR1 and CDR2: SQVTM and ANQGSEA. CDR3 coding DNA: TGCAGCGTTGACCAGGGTCCTGGGCAGCCCCAGCATTTT. Encoded protein: CSVDQGPGQPQHF.

The chain is built from TRBV19 and TRBJ1-2; TRBD1 matches at 7 bases. Germline V gives CDR1 LNHDA, CDR2 SQIVND (reference sequence). The V and J ends lost 4 bases and 7 bases, in that order; junction bases with no gene match: 6. CDR3 length equals 13 residues. The CDR3 region has the DNA TGTGCCAGTAGTACCATCACAGGGGCTGGCTACACCTTC. Translating it yields CASSTITGAGYTF. The full variable domain, in which reference TRBV19 and TRBJ1-2 provide the parts outside the CDR3, is DGGITQSPKYLFRKEGQNVTLSCEQNLNHDAMYWYRQDPGQGLRLIYYSQIVNDFQKGDIAEGYSVSREKKESFPLTVTSAQKNPTAFYLCASSTITGAGYTFGSGTRLTVV.

This clone was seen only once. The rearrangement uses TRBV9 and TRBJ1-5; TRBD1 is a possible D gene (5 bases). Per germline, CDR1 SGDLS and CDR2 YYNGEE. Trimming pared 4 bases from V and 7 bases from J, leaving 18 bases between. The CDR3 has 15 residues. In nucleotides, the CDR3 is TGTGCCAGCAGCCCTGACAGAGTTAATAACCAGCCCCAGCATTTT. Protein sequence: CASSPDRVNNQPQHF. The entire variable domain, with the rest obtained from reference TRBV9 and TRBJ1-5, is as follows: DSGVTQTPKHLITATGQRVTLRCSPRSGDLSVYWYQQSLDQGLQFLIQYYNGEERAKGNILERFSAQQFPDLHSELNLSSLELGDSALYFCASSPDRVNNQPQHFGDGTRLSIL.

This rearrangement joins TRBV18 to TRBJ1-3; no firm D call. The CDR3 loop spans 18 amino acids. Germline V gene data show CDR1 as KGHSH and CDR2 as LQKENI. Trimming pared 5 bases from V and 1 base from J, leaving 21 bases between. The CDR3: CASSYERVREDSGNTIYF. CDR3 DNA sequence: TGTGCCAGCTCATACGAACGCGTCCGGGAAGATTCTGGAAACACCATATATTTT.

This chain connects TRBV2 to TRBJ2-1; no clear D gene. Germline-derived CDR1 and CDR2 are SNHLY and FYNNEI. This CDR3 spans 15 amino acids. V was pared by 4 bases and J by 4 bases, with 14 bases between. The chain's CDR3 is CASSVGSLEYNEQFF. DNA of the CDR3: TGTGCCAGCAGTGTAGGATCTCTGGAGTACAATGAGCAGTTCTTC.

With regard to this clone: A read error may produce the germline difference seen at one junction end. The gene calls are TRBV5-6 and TRBJ1-2; 9 positions match TRBD1. Germline CDR1 reads SGHDT; CDR2 reads YYEEEE. There are 16 residues in the CDR3. The CDR3 DNA is TGTGCCAGCAGCTTGGATTACGGGACAGGGCTTCCCGTGACGTTCTTC. Its protein product is CASSLDYGTGLPVTFF. Based on the CDR3 plus reference TRBV5-6 and TRBJ1-2, the full variable domain is DAGVTQSPTHLIKTRGQQVTLRCSPKSGHDTVSWYQQALGQGPQFIFQYYEEEERQRGNFPDRFSGHQFPNYSSELNVNALLLGDSALYLCASSLDYGTGLPVTFFGSGTRLTVV.

The CDR3 DNA reads TGTGCCAGCAGCTTAGCGCATGGGACAGGGTCTCACCTCCACTTT. It is translated as CASSLAHGTGSHLHF. V gene TRBV7-8 combines with J gene TRBJ1-6; 9 bases are a match to TRBD1. The germline gives CDR1 SGHVS, CDR2 FQNEAQ. There are 15 residues in the CDR3. Losses at the gene ends were 0 bases for V and 15 bases for J; bases not matched to a gene: 9.

The rearrangement joins TRBV11-2 to TRBJ2-7; no firm D call. Trimming took 1 base from V and 9 from J, leaving 10 bases between them. Germline CDR1 SGHAT, CDR2 FQNNGV. The CDR3 spans 12 residues. CDR3 coding DNA: TGTGCCAGCAGCTTAGTACCCCGGTGGCAGTACTTC. Translating it yields CASSLVPRWQYF.

J is TRBJ1-6 and V is TRBV7-9; D perhaps matches TRBD1 (6 bases). This CDR3 has 16 amino acids. The V and J ends lost 4 bases and 3 bases respectively, with 13 bases between them. Germline-derived CDR1 and CDR2 are SEHNR and FQNEAQ (reference sequence). CDR3 bases: TGTGCCAGCAGCTCGTGGACAGTGAACTATAATTCACCCCTCCACTTT. This gives the protein CASSSWTVNYNSPLHF.

CDR3 coding DNA: TGTGCCAGCAGTACACCCTTCTTTGCAGATACGCAGTATTTT. As protein: CASSTPFFADTQYF. The chain employs TRBV6-4 and TRBJ2-3; D ambiguous. Germline V lookup: CDR1 MRHNA, CDR2 SNTAGT. The germline V and J ends were trimmed by 5 bases and 4 bases, with 13 bases remaining between them. The CDR3 spans 14 residues.